The 19 T cell receptor beta chains presented below share a single source sample, sequenced in a study of blood T cell repertoires in COVID-19. The data were produced by immunoSEQ multiplex PCR, yet TCRdb's version contains in-frame clones alone and is incomplete. Among hundreds of thousands of clones listed, nearly 90% were seen once. The specimen sequenced was PBMCs or T cells enriched from blood (not recorded which). These receptors all come from a woman younger than 35 who had been exposed to COVID-19.

The rearrangement links TRBV3-1 (or the pseudogene TRBV3-2) to TRBJ2-3; 8 bases fit TRBD2. The CDR3 spans 16 residues. Germline V gene lookup returns CDR1 LGHDT and CDR2 YNNKEL (reference sequence). Germline trimming cut 4 bases from V and 3 bases from J; bases unmatched to any gene: 9. CDR3 DNA: TGTGCCAGCAGCCCCCAACGGGAGGGCCCGACAGATACGCAGTATTTT. As protein: CASSPQREGPTDTQYF.

The gene calls are TRBV9 and TRBJ2-1; D perhaps matches TRBD2 (6 bases). The germline V and J ends were trimmed by 4 bases and 0 bases, with 14 bases remaining between them. The CDR3 extends over 16 amino acids. The germline V gene encodes CDR1 SGDLS and CDR2 YYNGEE. The CDR3 reads CASSLGGLSSYNEQFF. The CDR3 nucleotides read TGTGCCAGCAGCCTCGGGGGACTCAGCTCCTACAATGAGCAGTTCTTC.

The chain recombines TRBV5-4 with TRBJ2-7, with D tentatively TRBD1 (5 bases). In germline, CDR1 is SGHNT, CDR2 YYREEE (reference sequence). The CDR3 covers 15 residues. Trimming pared 1 base from V and 3 bases from J, leaving 14 bases between. The CDR3 protein is CASSLSPDDSYEQYF. Here the CDR3 DNA reads TGTGCCAGCAGCTTGTCTCCGGACGACAGCTACGAGCAGTACTTC. Full variable domain (missing parts from reference TRBV5-4 and TRBJ2-7): ETGVTQSPTHLIKTRGQQVTLRCSSQSGHNTVSWYQQALGQGPQFIFQYYREEENGRGNFPPRFSGLQFPNYSSELNVNALELDDSALYLCASSLSPDDSYEQYFGPGTRLTVT.

The rearrangement links TRBV29-1 to TRBJ2-3, with TRBD2 as a possible D gene (6 bases). The V gene lost 2 bases and the J gene lost 2 bases, with 17 bases spanning the gap. The germline V gene has CDR1 SQVTM and CDR2 ANQGSEA. This CDR3 is built from 16 residues. CDR3 bases: TGCAGCGTTGAATTTACCCGGGACTCTTTCACAGATACGCAGTATTTT. It yields the protein CSVEFTRDSFTDTQYF.

The chain couples TRBV4-3 to TRBJ1-1, with 8 positions matching TRBD1. With V trimmed by 4 bases and J by 5 bases, 6 bases remained unmatched. Germline values: CDR1 LGHNA, CDR2 YSLEER. The CDR3 has 14 residues. The CDR3 DNA reads TGCGCCAGCAGCCTAATCACAGGGGGGACTGAAGCTTTCTTT. It specifies CASSLITGGTEAFF.

This clone was counted a single time. The V call is TRBV19, the J call TRBJ1-1, with no clear D. The CDR3 totals 17 residues. From germline, CDR1 is LNHDA and CDR2 SQIVND (reference sequence). Deletions cut 3 bases from V and 0 bases from J, with 17 bases between. CDR3 nucleotide sequence: TGTGCCAGTAGTATTGGCCGCAGGAAGGTAATGAACACTGAAGCTTTCTTT. The encoded protein is CASSIGRRKVMNTEAFF.

V usage is TRBV27 and J usage is TRBJ1-4; D is uncertain. This CDR3 is built from 13 residues. Germline V CDR1 and CDR2: MNHEY, SMNVEV (reference sequence). With 0 bases removed from V and 6 bases from J, the gap between germline ends came to 5 bases. The CDR3 is CASSLSRHEKLFF. DNA of the CDR3: TGTGCCAGCAGTTTATCGCGCCATGAAAAACTGTTTTTT.

This rearrangement joins TRBV28 to TRBJ2-3, with 10 bases identical to TRBD2. V shed 3 bases and J 5 bases; nucleotides not matched to a gene: 8. Looked up from germline, CDR1 is MDHEN and CDR2 is SYDVKM. The CDR3 is 16 residues long. As DNA, the CDR3 is TGTGCCAGCAGTTTTACCCCTAGCGGGGGCGAAGATACGCAGTATTTT. Its translation: CASSFTPSGGEDTQYF.

The chain links TRBV28 to TRBJ2-4, with D perhaps matching TRBD2 (5 bases). The CDR3 runs 14 residues. V lost 3 bases and J lost 2, with 8 bases in between. The germline gives CDR1 MDHEN, CDR2 SYDVKM. The CDR3 DNA is TGTGCCAGCAGTTTTACGGGGTCCAAAAACATTCAGTACTTC. Its translation is CASSFTGSKNIQYF.

The V and J genes are TRBV7-2 and TRBJ2-7, with 9 bases matching TRBD2. The V segment lost 4 bases and the J segment 5 bases; nucleotides outside the gene matches: 6. Germline V gene sequence: CDR1 SGHTA, CDR2 FQGNSA. CDR3 size: 14 residues. This chain's CDR3 is CASSSGTSPNEQYF. In DNA, the CDR3 is TGTGCCAGCAGCTCCGGGACTAGCCCCAACGAGCAGTACTTC.

This rearrangement joins TRBV18 to TRBJ1-2; D is possibly TRBD1 (5 bases). Germline CDR1 KGHSH, CDR2 LQKENI. CDR3 length: 12 residues. V shed 4 bases and J shed 2 bases, with 5 bases lying between them. The CDR3, as DNA: TGTGCCAGCTCACAGGGGAACTATGGCTACACCTTC. It codes for CASSQGNYGYTF.

V and J are TRBV3-1 (or the pseudogene TRBV3-2) and TRBJ2-3, with TRBD2 matching 9 bases. Germline assignment: CDR1 LGHDT and CDR2 YNNKEL (reference sequence). The CDR3 has 19 residues. V was pared by 0 bases and J by 5 bases, with 15 bases of the junction left unmatched. CDR3 region: CASSQDHPPAGGPQDTQYF. The CDR3 region has the DNA TGTGCCAGCAGCCAAGATCACCCCCCTGCGGGGGGGCCCCAAGATACGCAGTATTTT.

The V gene is TRBV7-2, the J gene TRBJ2-2; D is possibly TRBD1 (6 bases). The germline V and J ends were trimmed by 4 bases and 1 base, with 10 bases remaining between them. The germline V gene has CDR1 SGHTA and CDR2 FQGNSA. The CDR3 consists of 15 residues. The CDR3 spells CASSYQTGNTGELFF. CDR3 DNA sequence: TGTGCCAGCAGCTACCAGACAGGGAACACCGGGGAGCTGTTTTTT.

The chain combines TRBV28 with TRBJ1-1; D is possibly TRBD1 (6 bases). The CDR3 has 14 residues. V was trimmed by 7 bases and J by 0 bases, leaving 12 bases between them. Germline CDR1 and CDR2: MDHEN and SYDVKM. The CDR3 nucleotides read TGTGCCAGCACCGTGGACAGCATGAACACTGAAGCTTTCTTT. Residues: CASTVDSMNTEAFF.

The V and J genes are TRBV7-9 and TRBJ2-2; possible D gene TRBD2, 5 bases. V lost 5 bases to trimming and J lost 1 base, with 11 bases between them. The CDR3 length is 15 residues. CDR1 is SEHNR and CDR2 is FQNEAQ in the germline V gene (reference sequence). This CDR3 is CASSNPGKNTGELFF. CDR3 DNA: TGTGCCAGCAGCAACCCGGGGAAGAACACCGGGGAGCTGTTTTTT.

The CDR3 nucleotides read TGCGCCAGCAGCACCCGACAGGGCATGGGGGAGCAGTACTTC. It yields the protein CASSTRQGMGEQYF. V usage is TRBV5-1 and J usage is TRBJ2-7, with 7 bases aligning to TRBD1. Trimming cost V 4 bases and J 7 bases; bases outside gene matches: 11. The CDR3 spans 14 residues. Per the germline V gene, CDR1 is SGHRS and CDR2 is YFSETQ.

J is TRBJ1-2 and V is TRBV19, with D perhaps TRBD1 (5 bases). The CDR3 totals 14 residues. Looked up from germline, CDR1 is LNHDA and CDR2 is SQIVND (reference sequence). The V and J ends lost 3 bases and 7 bases respectively, with 15 bases between them. The CDR3 is CASSISSGLGGYTF. DNA of the CDR3: TGTGCCAGTAGTATTTCATCGGGACTTGGTGGCTACACCTTC.

The chain links TRBV10-1 to TRBJ2-1; D unclear. Germline values: CDR1 WNHNN, CDR2 SYGVQD (reference sequence). The CDR3 covers 15 residues. Trimming cost V 4 bases and J 3 bases, with 13 bases left between them. CDR3 sequence (DNA): TGCGCCAGCAGTGCCGCGGTTGCTATCTACAATGAGCAGTTCTTC. Translation: CASSAAVAIYNEQFF.

The V and J genes are TRBV29-1 and TRBJ1-1; D unclear. Germline V lookup: CDR1 SQVTM, CDR2 ANQGSEA. V lost 2 bases to trimming and J lost 0 bases, with 10 bases between them. This CDR3 has 14 amino acids. The CDR3 region is CSVETHILNTEAFF. For the CDR3, the DNA is TGCAGCGTTGAAACCCACATACTGAACACTGAAGCTTTCTTT. Complete variable domain (other parts from reference TRBV29-1 and TRBJ1-1): SAVISQKPSRDICQRGTSLTIQCQVDSQVTMMFWYRQQPGQSLTLIATANQGSEATYESGFVIDKFPISRPNLTFSTLTVSNMSPEDSSIYLCSVETHILNTEAFFGQGTRLTVV.